What follows are 10 T cell receptor beta chains derived from one specimen sequenced in a study of blood T cell repertoires in COVID-19. Produced via immunoSEQ multiplex PCR; TCRdb's table is partial and in-frame only. Of around 65,000 clones in the sample, around 79% are singletons; the top ten hold roughly 20%. Input material: peripheral blood. The receptor set was obtained from a man aged 60 to 75 with acute or convalescent COVID-19.

This clone was counted once. V and J are TRBV7-6 and TRBJ2-2; D unclear. The germline gives CDR1 SGHVS, CDR2 FNYEAQ. The ends were cut back, 0 bases at V and 2 bases at J, with 10 bases in the middle. The CDR3 has 16 residues. CDR3 DNA sequence: TGTGCCAGCAGCTTAGCGTCCGGGTCCAACACCGGGGAGCTGTTTTTT. Translated: CASSLASGSNTGELFF.

The genes are TRBV6-1 and TRBJ1-2; TRBD1 is a possible D gene (6 bases). The CDR3 extends over 15 amino acids. Trimming removed 0 bases from V and 7 bases from J, with 15 bases in between. CDR1 and CDR2 (germline): MNHNS, SASEGT. The CDR3 DNA is TGTGCCAGCAGTGAAGCGGATAACAGGGTTAGTGGCTACACCTTC. Its translation is CASSEADNRVSGYTF.

The V and J genes are TRBV6-1 and TRBJ2-4, with D perhaps matching TRBD1 (6 bases). The CDR3 contains 14 residues. V lost 11 bases and J lost 0, with 14 bases in between. Germline CDR1 reads MNHNS; CDR2 reads SASEGT. In DNA, the CDR3 is TGTGCCGTTGGACAGAAACTAGCCAAAAACATTCAGTACTTC. This translates into CAVGQKLAKNIQYF.

The rearrangement uses TRBV10-3 and TRBJ2-1, with 8 bases that match TRBD1. V lost 0 bases, J lost 7 bases, and 11 bases stayed unmatched. The CDR3 loop spans 17 amino acids. Germline V gene sequence: CDR1 ENHRY, CDR2 SYGVKD. The CDR3 sequence is CAISESTAGGGLNEQFF. The CDR3, as DNA: TGTGCCATCAGTGAGTCAACGGCAGGGGGCGGCTTAAATGAGCAGTTCTTC.

In regard to this clone: The junction shows a germline mismatch at one end, possibly a read error. V and J are TRBV5-5 and TRBJ1-3, with 11 bases matching TRBD1. The CDR3 extends over 15 amino acids. Germline loops: CDR1 SGHKS, CDR2 YYEKEE (reference sequence). The CDR3 bases are TGTGCCAGCAGCGGCGGAGGGACAGGGGGTCTACGGACCAATTTT. Translated, it gives CASSGGGTGGLRTNF.

This sequence joins TRBV5-1 and TRBJ1-1, with D unresolved. The CDR3 runs to 15 residues. V lost 4 bases and J 0 bases, leaving 13 bases between the germline ends. Germline lookup yields CDR1 SGHRS and CDR2 YFSETQ. DNA for the CDR3: TGCGCCAGCAGCAATCTGGCAGGAATGAACACTGAAGCTTTCTTT. This sequence encodes CASSNLAGMNTEAFF.

The V and J genes are TRBV5-1 and TRBJ2-1; possibly TRBD2 for D (5 bases). Germline-derived CDR1 and CDR2 are SGHRS and YFSETQ. This CDR3 contains 11 residues. Trimming pared 5 bases from V and 8 bases from J, leaving 8 bases between. The CDR3 loop is CASRKRDEQFF. The DNA of the CDR3 is TGCGCCAGCAGGAAGAGGGATGAGCAGTTCTTC.

The rearrangement uses TRBV11-1 and TRBJ1-1; D is perhaps TRBD1 (6 bases). This CDR3 region has 14 residues. Trimming left V 5 bases short and J 1 base short, with 11 bases between. Germline CDR1 reads SGHAT; CDR2 reads FQDESV (reference sequence). CDR3 nucleotides: TGTGCCAGCAGCCACAGGGCGTGGAACACTGAAGCTTTCTTT. Residues: CASSHRAWNTEAFF.

This clone was seen more than once but under ten times. The genes are TRBV4-2 and TRBJ2-7, with 10 bases identical to TRBD1. V lost 4 bases to trimming and J lost 7 bases; unmatched junction nucleotides: 10. Germline V gene data show CDR1 as LGHNA and CDR2 as YNFKEQ. This CDR3 contains 15 residues. The CDR3: CASSPFGTGAGEQYF. For the CDR3, the DNA is TGTGCCAGCAGCCCTTTTGGGACAGGGGCGGGTGAGCAGTACTTC.

The chain recombines TRBV6-5 with TRBJ2-7; 8 bases align to TRBD1. The CDR3 is 13 residues long. Per germline, CDR1 MNHEY and CDR2 SVGAGI. V dropped 6 bases and J dropped 2; count of bases not matched to a gene: 3. This chain's CDR3 is CASRRDRTYEQYF. In DNA form, the CDR3 reads TGTGCCAGCAGGCGGGACAGGACCTACGAGCAGTACTTC.